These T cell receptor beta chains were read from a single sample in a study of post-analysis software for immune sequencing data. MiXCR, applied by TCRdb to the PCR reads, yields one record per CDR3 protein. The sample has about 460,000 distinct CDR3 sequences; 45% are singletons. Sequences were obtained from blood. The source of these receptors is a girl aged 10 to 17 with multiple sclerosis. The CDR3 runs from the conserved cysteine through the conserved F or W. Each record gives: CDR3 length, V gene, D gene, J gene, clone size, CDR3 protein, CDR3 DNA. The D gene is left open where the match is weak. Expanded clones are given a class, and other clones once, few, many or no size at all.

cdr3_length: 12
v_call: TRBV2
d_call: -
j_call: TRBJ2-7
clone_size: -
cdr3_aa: CASDSNLAEQYF
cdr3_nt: TGTGCCAGCGACTCGAATTTAGCCGAGCAGTACTTC

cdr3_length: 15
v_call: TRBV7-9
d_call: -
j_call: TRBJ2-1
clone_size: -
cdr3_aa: CASSLEGYAPNEQFF
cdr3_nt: TGTGCCAGCAGCTTAGAGGGGTATGCGCCCAATGAGCAGTTCTTC

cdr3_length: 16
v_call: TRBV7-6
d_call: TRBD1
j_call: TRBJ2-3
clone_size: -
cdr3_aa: CASSPRQGRGTDTQYF
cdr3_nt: TGTGCCAGCAGCCCTAGACAGGGAAGGGGCACAGATACGCAGTATTTT

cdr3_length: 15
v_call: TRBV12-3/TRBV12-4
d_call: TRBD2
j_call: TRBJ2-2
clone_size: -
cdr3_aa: CASSFSGVNTGELFF
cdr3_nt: TGTGCCAGCAGCTTCAGCGGGGTGAACACCGGGGAGCTGTTTTTT

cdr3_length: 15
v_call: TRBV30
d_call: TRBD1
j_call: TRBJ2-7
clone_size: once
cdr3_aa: CAWSAWGQGIYEQYF
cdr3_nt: TGTGCCTGGAGCGCCTGGGGACAGGGTATCTACGAGCAGTACTTC

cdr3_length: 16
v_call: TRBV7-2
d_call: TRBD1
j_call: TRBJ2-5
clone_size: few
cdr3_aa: CASRLNRGLAQETQYF
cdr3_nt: TGTGCCAGCAGGTTGAACAGGGGTCTAGCCCAAGAGACCCAGTACTTC

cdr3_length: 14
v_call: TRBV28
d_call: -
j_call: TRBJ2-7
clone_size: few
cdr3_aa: CASNPLAGPYEQYF
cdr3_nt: TGTGCCAGCAACCCTCTTGCGGGACCGTACGAGCAGTACTTC

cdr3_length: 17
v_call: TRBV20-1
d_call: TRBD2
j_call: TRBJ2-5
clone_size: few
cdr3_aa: CSAALFTSGRAARTQYF
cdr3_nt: TGCAGTGCTGCGCTCTTTACTAGCGGGAGGGCTGCAAGGACCCAGTACTTC

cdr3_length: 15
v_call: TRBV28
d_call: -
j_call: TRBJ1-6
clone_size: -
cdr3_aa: CASSLWDSYNSPLHF
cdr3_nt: TGTGCCAGCAGTTTATGGGATTCCTATAATTCACCCCTCCACTTT

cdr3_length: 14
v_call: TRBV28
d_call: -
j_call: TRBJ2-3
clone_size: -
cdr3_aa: CASSLTGLTDTQYF
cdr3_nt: TGTGCCAGCAGTTTAACAGGGCTCACAGATACGCAGTATTTT

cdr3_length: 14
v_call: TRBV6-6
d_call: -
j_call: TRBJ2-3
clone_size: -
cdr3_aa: CASSPLSSTDTQYF
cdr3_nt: TGTGCCAGCAGTCCCCTATCTAGCACAGATACGCAGTATTTT

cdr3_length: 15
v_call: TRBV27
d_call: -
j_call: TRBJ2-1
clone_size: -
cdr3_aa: CASTKDPGPGNEQFF
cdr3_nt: TGTGCCAGCACCAAGGACCCGGGACCTGGGAATGAGCAGTTCTTC

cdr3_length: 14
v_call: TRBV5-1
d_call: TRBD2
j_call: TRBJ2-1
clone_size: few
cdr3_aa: CASSLMAGDHEQFF
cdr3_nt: TGCGCCAGCAGCTTAATGGCGGGAGATCATGAGCAGTTCTTC

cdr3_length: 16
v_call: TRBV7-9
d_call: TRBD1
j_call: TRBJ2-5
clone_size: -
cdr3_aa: CASSLAGTGGPETQYF
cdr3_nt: TGTGCCAGCAGCTTAGCGGGGACAGGGGGCCCTGAGACCCAGTACTTC

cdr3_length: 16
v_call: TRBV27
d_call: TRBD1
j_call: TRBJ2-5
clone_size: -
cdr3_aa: CASSSPLRQGRKTQYF
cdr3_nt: TGTGCCAGCAGTTCCCCCTTACGACAGGGGCGAAAGACCCAGTACTTC

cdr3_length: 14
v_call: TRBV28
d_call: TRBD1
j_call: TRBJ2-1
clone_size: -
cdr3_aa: CASSRQGPYNEQFF
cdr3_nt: TGTGCCAGCAGTCGACAGGGCCCCTACAATGAGCAGTTCTTC

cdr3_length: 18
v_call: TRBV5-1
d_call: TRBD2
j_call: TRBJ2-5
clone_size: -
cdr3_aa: CASSLGVLAGVLQETQYF
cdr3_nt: TGCGCCAGCAGCTTGGGCGTTCTAGCGGGCGTACTCCAAGAGACCCAGTACTTC

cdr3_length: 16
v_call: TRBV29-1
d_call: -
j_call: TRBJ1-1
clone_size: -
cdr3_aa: CSVAPRGDRGDTEAFF
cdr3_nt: TGCAGCGTTGCCCCTCGGGGAGACAGAGGGGACACTGAAGCTTTCTTT

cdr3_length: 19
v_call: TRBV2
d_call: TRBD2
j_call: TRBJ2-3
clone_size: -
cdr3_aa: CASSEGYSGQLSGADTQYF
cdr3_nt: TGTGCCAGCAGTGAAGGGTATAGCGGGCAACTTAGTGGCGCAGATACGCAGTATTTT

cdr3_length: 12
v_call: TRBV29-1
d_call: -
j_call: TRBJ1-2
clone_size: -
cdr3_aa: CSVDRPGNGYTF
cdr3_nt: TGCAGCGTTGATAGACCAGGTAACGGCTACACCTTC

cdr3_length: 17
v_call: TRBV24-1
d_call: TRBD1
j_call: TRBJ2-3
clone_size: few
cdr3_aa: CATSDFPGQGRTDTQYF
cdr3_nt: TGTGCCACCAGTGATTTCCCGGGACAGGGTCGAACAGATACGCAGTATTTT

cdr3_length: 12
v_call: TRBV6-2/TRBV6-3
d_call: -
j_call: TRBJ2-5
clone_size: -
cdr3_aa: CASTFPQETQYF
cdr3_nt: TGTGCCAGCACCTTTCCCCAAGAGACCCAGTACTTC

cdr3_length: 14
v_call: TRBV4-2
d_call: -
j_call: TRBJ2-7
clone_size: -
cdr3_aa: CASSQDLNSYEQYF
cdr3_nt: TGTGCCAGCAGCCAAGATTTGAACTCCTACGAGCAGTACTTC

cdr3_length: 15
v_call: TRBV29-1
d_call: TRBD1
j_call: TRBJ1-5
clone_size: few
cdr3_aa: CSVALQGGQGQPQHF
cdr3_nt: TGCAGCGTTGCCCTCCAGGGGGGGCAAGGTCAGCCCCAGCATTTT

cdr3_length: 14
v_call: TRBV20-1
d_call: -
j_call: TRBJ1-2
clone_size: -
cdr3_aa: CSASSDRHLYGYTF
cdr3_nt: TGCAGTGCCTCGTCTGACAGGCATCTCTATGGCTACACCTTC

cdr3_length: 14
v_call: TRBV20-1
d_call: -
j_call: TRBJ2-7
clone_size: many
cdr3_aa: CSASPGAHSYEQYF
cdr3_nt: TGCAGTGCTAGTCCAGGGGCTCACTCCTACGAGCAGTACTTC

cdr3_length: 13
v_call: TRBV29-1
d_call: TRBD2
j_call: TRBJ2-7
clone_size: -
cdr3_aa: CSVRLAATYEQYF
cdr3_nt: TGCAGCGTTCGACTAGCGGCGACCTACGAGCAGTACTTC

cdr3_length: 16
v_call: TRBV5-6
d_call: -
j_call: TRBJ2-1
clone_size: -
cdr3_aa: CASSMPGDLSYNEQFF
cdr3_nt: TGTGCCAGCAGCATGCCGGGAGACCTTTCCTACAATGAGCAGTTCTTC

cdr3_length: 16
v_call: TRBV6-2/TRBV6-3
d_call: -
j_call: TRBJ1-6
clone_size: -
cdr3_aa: CASSYSLRRNNSPLHF
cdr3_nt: TGTGCCAGCAGTTACTCGCTCCGGAGAAATAATTCACCCCTCCACTTT

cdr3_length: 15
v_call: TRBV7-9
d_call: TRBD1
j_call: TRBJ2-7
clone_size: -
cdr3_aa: CASSLLAGTGSEQYF
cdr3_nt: TGTGCCAGCAGCCTGTTGGCCGGGACAGGGAGCGAGCAGTACTTC

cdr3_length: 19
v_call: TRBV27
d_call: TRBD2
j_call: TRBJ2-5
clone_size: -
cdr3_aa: CASSRHGLAGVGPQETQYF
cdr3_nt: TGTGCCAGCAGTAGACACGGACTAGCGGGAGTGGGACCCCAAGAGACCCAGTACTTC

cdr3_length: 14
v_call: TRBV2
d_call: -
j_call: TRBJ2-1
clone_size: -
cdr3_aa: CASRTGTNYNEQFF
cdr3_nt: TGTGCCAGCAGGACCGGGACAAACTACAATGAGCAGTTCTTC

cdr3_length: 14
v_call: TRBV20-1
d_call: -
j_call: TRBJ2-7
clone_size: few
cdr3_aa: CSARGGAFIYEQYF
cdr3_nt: TGCAGTGCTAGGGGGGGGGCGTTCATCTACGAGCAGTACTTC

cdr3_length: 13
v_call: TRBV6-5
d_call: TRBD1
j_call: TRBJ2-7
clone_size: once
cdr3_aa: CASSYYRGYEQYF
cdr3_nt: TGTGCCAGCAGTTACTACAGGGGATACGAGCAGTACTTC

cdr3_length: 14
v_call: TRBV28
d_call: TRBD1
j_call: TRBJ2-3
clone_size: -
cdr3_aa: CASSLGQGAYTQYF
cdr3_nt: TGTGCCAGCAGTTTAGGACAGGGGGCCTATACGCAGTATTTT

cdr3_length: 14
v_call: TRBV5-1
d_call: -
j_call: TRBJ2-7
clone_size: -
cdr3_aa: CASSLAGPGYEQYF
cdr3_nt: TGCGCCAGCAGCTTGGCCGGGCCAGGCTACGAGCAGTACTTC

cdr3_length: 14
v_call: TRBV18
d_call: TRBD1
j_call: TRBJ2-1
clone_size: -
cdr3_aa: CASVEQGARNEQFF
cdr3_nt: TGTGCCAGCGTCGAACAGGGGGCAAGAAATGAGCAGTTCTTC

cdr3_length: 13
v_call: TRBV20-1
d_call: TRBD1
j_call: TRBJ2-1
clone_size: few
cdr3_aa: CSAIDRGYNEQFF
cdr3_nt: TGCAGTGCTATAGACAGGGGGTACAATGAGCAGTTCTTC

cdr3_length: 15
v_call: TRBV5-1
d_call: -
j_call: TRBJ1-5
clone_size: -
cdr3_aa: CASRLVEGDNQPQHF
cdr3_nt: TGCGCCAGCAGGTTGGTTGAGGGGGACAATCAGCCCCAGCATTTT

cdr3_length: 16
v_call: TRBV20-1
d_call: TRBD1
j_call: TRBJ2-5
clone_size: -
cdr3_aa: CSARDREGALWETQYF
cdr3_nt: TGCAGTGCTAGAGATCGTGAGGGGGCGCTTTGGGAGACCCAGTACTTC

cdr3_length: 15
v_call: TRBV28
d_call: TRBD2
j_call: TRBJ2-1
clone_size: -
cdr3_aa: CASSPGTSVWNEQFF
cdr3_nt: TGTGCCAGCAGCCCCGGGACTAGTGTTTGGAATGAGCAGTTCTTC

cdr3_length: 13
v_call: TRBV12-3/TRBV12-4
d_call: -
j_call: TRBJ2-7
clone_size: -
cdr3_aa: CASSSQSGDEQYF
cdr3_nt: TGTGCCAGCAGTTCCCAATCGGGGGACGAGCAGTACTTC

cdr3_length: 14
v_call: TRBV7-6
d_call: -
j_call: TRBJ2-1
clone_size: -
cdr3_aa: CASSSWGTYNEQFF
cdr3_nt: TGTGCCAGCAGCTCCTGGGGCACCTACAATGAGCAGTTCTTC

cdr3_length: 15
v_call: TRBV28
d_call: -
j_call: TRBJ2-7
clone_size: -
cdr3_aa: CASSPSRDAVYEQYF
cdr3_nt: TGTGCCAGCAGTCCCTCGCGGGACGCAGTCTACGAGCAGTACTTC

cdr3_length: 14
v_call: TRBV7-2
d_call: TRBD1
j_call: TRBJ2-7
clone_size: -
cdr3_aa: CASSMPGQGHEQYF
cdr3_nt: TGTGCCAGCAGCATGCCGGGACAGGGGCACGAGCAGTACTTC

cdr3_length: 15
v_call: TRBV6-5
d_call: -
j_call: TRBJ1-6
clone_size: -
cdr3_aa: CASSYSGRKDSPLHF
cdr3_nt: TGTGCCAGCAGTTATTCGGGGCGCAAGGATTCACCCCTCCACTTT